This TCR beta chain was recorded in a study of blood T cell repertoires in COVID-19. Background on the study: Sites in the United States, Italy and Spain provided acute and convalescent COVID-19 samples.

The table came from immunoSEQ multiplex PCR; TCRdb's copy has only in-frame clones and leaves some out. The table includes roughly 250,000 clones, more than 75% detected once. The receptor comes from a woman aged 45-59 years with acute or convalescent COVID-19. What was sequenced was peripheral blood.

Here the CDR3 reads CASSLRVRHYQETQYF. In DNA form, the CDR3 reads TGTGCCAGCAGCTTACGGGTCCGCCACTACCAAGAGACCCAGTACTTC. This chain connects TRBV7-2 to TRBJ2-5; D is ambiguous. Trimming shortened V by 2 bases and J by 0 bases, and 13 bases separated the two germline ends. This CDR3 contains 16 residues. Germline values: CDR1 SGHTA, CDR2 FQGNSA.